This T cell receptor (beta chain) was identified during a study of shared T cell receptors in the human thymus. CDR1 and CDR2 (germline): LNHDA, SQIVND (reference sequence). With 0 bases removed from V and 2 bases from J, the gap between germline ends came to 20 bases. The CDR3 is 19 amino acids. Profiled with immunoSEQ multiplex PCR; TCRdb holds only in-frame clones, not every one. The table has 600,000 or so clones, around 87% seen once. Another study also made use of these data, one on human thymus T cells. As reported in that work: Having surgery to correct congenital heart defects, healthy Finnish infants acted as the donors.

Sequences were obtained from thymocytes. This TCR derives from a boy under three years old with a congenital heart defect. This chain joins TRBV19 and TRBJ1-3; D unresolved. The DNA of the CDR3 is TGTGCCAGTAGTATAGAGGGTTCGAATAAGGAGGGAACTGGAAACACCATATATTTT. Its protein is CASSIEGSNKEGTGNTIYF.